These 23 T cell receptor beta chains share one sample of origin, sequenced in a study of immune evolution from preneoplasia to lung adenocarcinoma. This table comes from immunoSEQ multiplex PCR, and its TCRdb copy is limited to in-frame clones, with some not included. The sample has over 30,000 clones; under 85% are singletons. The sample comprised FFPE invasive lung adenocarcinoma tissue. The receptors were sampled from a person aged 55 to 75 with lung adenocarcinoma.

The genes are TRBV6-6 and TRBJ2-7, with TRBD2 as a possible D gene (5 bases). The CDR3 has 13 residues. Germline values: CDR1 MNHNY, CDR2 SVGAGI (reference sequence). The ends were cut back, 5 bases at V and 4 bases at J, with 12 bases in the middle. The CDR3, as DNA: TGTGCCAGCAGTAGGGAGTCTTCGTACGAGCAGTACTTC. This encodes CASSRESSYEQYF.

The chain couples TRBV27 to TRBJ2-2; D gene ambiguous. The CDR3 spans 11 residues. The germline gives CDR1 MNHEY, CDR2 SMNVEV (reference sequence). Trimming removed 7 bases at V and 8 bases at J, with 8 bases between. For the CDR3, the DNA is TGTGCCAGCATGGGGTTTGGGGAGCTGTTTTTT. Protein: CASMGFGELFF.

The J gene is TRBJ2-7, the V gene TRBV10-3; D might be TRBD2 (5 bases). Germline-derived CDR1 and CDR2 are ENHRY and SYGVKD. This CDR3 comprises 13 residues. Trimming removed 7 bases at V and 7 bases at J, with 17 bases between. The CDR3 coding sequence is TGTGCCATCATGGTTGGTCTGGGAGCTGAGCAGTACTTC. Its translation is CAIMVGLGAEQYF.

This clone was detected only a few times. The chain has TRBV6-5 and TRBJ1-2; D not resolved. The CDR3 has 11 amino acids. The V gene's germline CDR1 is MNHEY and CDR2 SVGAGI. Between the trimmed V and J ends, which lost 4 bases and 8 bases, there was a span of 8 bases. CDR3 amino acids: CASSSPRGYTF. The CDR3 DNA reads as TGTGCCAGCAGTTCCCCGAGGGGCTACACCTTC.

This chain uses TRBV11-3 with TRBJ2-5, with 8 positions matching TRBD1. This CDR3 comprises 14 residues. Germline V gives CDR1 SGHNT, CDR2 YENEEA. Trimming removed 4 bases from V and 5 bases from J; junction bases left unmatched: 6. CDR3 DNA sequence: TGTGCCAGCAGCTCAAGAGGACAGGGCGAGACCCAGTACTTC. Translating gives CASSSRGQGETQYF.

V is TRBV5-1 and J is TRBJ2-1, with 11 bases aligning to TRBD2. CDR1 and CDR2 (germline): SGHRS, YFSETQ. The CDR3 consists of 17 residues. The J segment lost 6 bases and the V segment lost 5 bases, leaving 13 bases of the junction unmatched. The CDR3 nucleotides read TGCGCCAGCAGTCCGTCCTCCGGGCTAGCGGGAGGCAATGAGCAGTTCTTC. The encoded protein is CASSPSSGLAGGNEQFF.

The J gene is TRBJ2-7, the V gene TRBV4-1; D ambiguous. Per germline, CDR1 MGHRA and CDR2 YSYEKL. The V gene lost 5 bases and the J gene lost 4 bases, with 12 bases spanning the gap. CDR3 length: 13 amino acids. CDR3 loop: CASSSSRGYEQYF. The CDR3 DNA reads as TGCGCCAGCAGCTCAAGCCGAGGATACGAGCAGTACTTC.

This rearrangement joins TRBV27 to TRBJ2-1, with D perhaps matching TRBD2 (6 bases). The CDR3 is 14 residues long. Germline CDR1 and CDR2: MNHEY and SMNVEV (reference sequence). Trimming stripped 2 bases from V and 4 bases from J, with 9 bases between. The CDR3 sequence is CASSLVGGYNEQFF. The CDR3 DNA follows: TGTGCCAGCAGTTTAGTCGGAGGGTACAATGAGCAGTTCTTC.

V usage is TRBV4-1 and J usage is TRBJ1-5, with D unclear. V shed 0 bases and J shed 1 base, with 10 bases lying between them. The CDR3 is made up of 16 amino acids. The V gene's germline CDR1 is MGHRA and CDR2 YSYEKL. The CDR3 spells CASSQDPGMSNQPQHF. The CDR3 nucleotides are TGCGCCAGCAGCCAAGACCCGGGGATGAGCAATCAGCCCCAGCATTTT.

This chain connects TRBV9 to TRBJ2-4; D is possibly TRBD1 (5 bases). Trimming shortened V by 3 bases and J by 0 bases, and 13 bases separated the two germline ends. The CDR3 is 16 amino acids. From germline, CDR1 is SGDLS and CDR2 YYNGEE. CDR3 DNA sequence: TGTGCCAGCAGCGGTGGGGCGGTCCCAGCCAAAAACATTCAGTACTTC. Residues: CASSGGAVPAKNIQYF.

The chain links TRBV5-6 to TRBJ2-2; 9 nucleotides align to TRBD1. Germline trimming cut 4 bases from V and 0 bases from J; bases unmatched to any gene: 7. Germline V gives CDR1 SGHDT, CDR2 YYEEEE. This CDR3 contains 17 residues. The CDR3 reads CASSQFRDRANTGELFF. CDR3 nucleotides: TGTGCCAGCAGCCAATTCCGGGACAGGGCGAACACCGGGGAGCTGTTTTTT. The full variable domain, with the rest looked up from reference TRBV5-6 and TRBJ2-2, is DAGVTQSPTHLIKTRGQQVTLRCSPKSGHDTVSWYQQALGQGPQFIFQYYEEEERQRGNFPDRFSGHQFPNYSSELNVNALLLGDSALYLCASSQFRDRANTGELFFGEGSRLTVL.

The chain joins TRBV30 to TRBJ1-3; 7 nucleotides line up with TRBD1. J gave up 9 bases and V 2 bases, and 7 bases lay outside the gene matches. CDR1 and CDR2 from the germline V gene are GTSNPN and SVGIG (reference sequence). The CDR3 is made up of 13 amino acids. The CDR3 coding sequence is TGTGCCTGGAGTCCAGACAGGGTGGGCACCATATATTTT. As protein: CAWSPDRVGTIYF.

V usage is TRBV11-2 and J usage is TRBJ2-1; D ambiguous. CDR3 length: 11 residues. In germline, CDR1 is SGHAT, CDR2 FQNNGV. The ends were cut back, 4 bases at V and 13 bases at J, with 11 bases in the middle. The CDR3 DNA reads as TGTGCCAGCAGCTCCGGGCTAGTACAGTTCTTC. It encodes CASSSGLVQFF.

This clone was seen a single time. J is TRBJ2-2 and V is TRBV7-2; D tentatively reads TRBD1 or TRBD2 (5 bases each). This CDR3 spans 13 amino acids. V shed 3 bases and J shed 5 bases, with 7 bases lying between them. The germline gives CDR1 SGHTA, CDR2 FQGNSA. Here the CDR3 DNA reads TGTGCCAGCAGCTTTGGGACGACCGGGGAGCTGTTTTTT. This encodes CASSFGTTGELFF.

Only one count was recorded for this clone. The V gene is TRBV5-1, the J gene TRBJ1-5; TRBD1 is a possible D gene (6 bases). The CDR3 is made up of 15 amino acids. CDR1 and CDR2 from the germline V gene are SGHRS and YFSETQ. The germline V and J ends were trimmed by 2 bases and 1 base, with 10 bases remaining between them. The CDR3 region has the DNA TGCGCCAGCAGCTTAGGGGGAACGAGCAATCAGCCCCAGCATTTT. Residues: CASSLGGTSNQPQHF.

V gene TRBV2 combines with J gene TRBJ1-5; 10 bases are shared with TRBD1. Germline CDR1 and CDR2: SNHLY and FYNNEI. V trimming: 6 bases; J trimming: 5 bases; junction bases outside the gene matches: 4. This CDR3 region has 14 residues. The CDR3 sequence is CASSEDRGYQPQHF. In DNA, the CDR3 is TGTGCCAGCAGCGAGGACAGGGGGTATCAGCCCCAGCATTTT. The full variable domain, with the rest looked up from reference TRBV2 and TRBJ1-5, is EPEVTQTPSHQVTQMGQEVILRCVPISNHLYFYWYRQILGQKVEFLVSFYNNEISEKSEIFDDQFSVERPDGSNFTLKIRSTKLEDSAMYFCASSEDRGYQPQHFGDGTRLSIL.

V gene TRBV9 combines with J gene TRBJ1-5, with a possible D match to TRBD1 (6 bases). V dropped 4 bases and J dropped 12 bases, with 17 bases sitting between them. The CDR3 totals 13 residues. Germline assignment: CDR1 SGDLS and CDR2 YYNGEE. CDR3 bases: TGTGCCAGCAGCCGACTAGAGGGGGGACTCCAGCATTTT. Protein sequence: CASSRLEGGLQHF.

The chain links TRBV30 to TRBJ1-5, with D unclear. Per the germline V gene, CDR1 is GTSNPN and CDR2 is SVGIG (reference sequence). This CDR3 comprises 13 residues. The V gene lost 2 bases and the J gene lost 4 bases, with 9 bases spanning the gap. CDR3 sequence (DNA): TGTGCCTGGAGTCCGGGCCCTAATCAGCCCCAGCATTTT. Protein product: CAWSPGPNQPQHF.

The J gene is TRBJ1-1, the V gene TRBV5-1, with D hard to call. Trimming left V 1 base short and J 10 bases short, with 14 bases between. This CDR3 spans 13 amino acids. Germline V gives CDR1 SGHRS, CDR2 YFSETQ. The CDR3 loop is CASSLTGQFSAFF. The CDR3 DNA reads TGCGCCAGCAGCTTGACCGGCCAGTTCTCAGCTTTCTTT.

The rearrangement uses TRBV5-1 and TRBJ2-2; 7 positions match TRBD1. Germline V gene data show CDR1 as SGHRS and CDR2 as YFSETQ. J lost 6 bases, V lost 2 bases, and 7 bases had no gene match. The CDR3 has 15 amino acids. The CDR3, as DNA: TGCGCCAGCAGCTTAAACAGGGGAGAATCCGGGGAGCTGTTTTTT. Its protein is CASSLNRGESGELFF.

The rearrangement links TRBV7-6 to TRBJ2-7; perhaps D is TRBD1 or TRBD2 (6 bases each). CDR3 length: 15 amino acids. Germline V gene data show CDR1 as SGHVS and CDR2 as FNYEAQ. V lost 1 base to trimming and J lost 4 bases, with 14 bases between them. The CDR3 spells CASSLVEGEEYEQYF. DNA for the CDR3: TGTGCCAGCAGCTTAGTGGAGGGGGAGGAGTACGAGCAGTACTTC.

The V call is TRBV11-3, the J call TRBJ2-7; 7 nucleotides align to TRBD1. CDR3 length equals 12 residues. After removal of 8 bases from V and 4 bases from J, the junction contained 5 bases not matched to a gene. Germline V lookup: CDR1 SGHNT, CDR2 YENEEA. For the CDR3, the DNA is TGTGCCAGCGGTGACAGGGCGTACGAGCAGTACTTC. Its protein is CASGDRAYEQYF.

The V and J genes are TRBV7-9 and TRBJ2-1; 12 bases are a match to TRBD2. Germline V gene lookup returns CDR1 SEHNR and CDR2 FQNEAQ (reference sequence). This CDR3 has 15 amino acids. Unmatched junction bases numbered 3, after V lost 5 bases and J lost 4 bases. CDR3 nucleotides: TGTGCCAGCAGCCGACTAGCGGGAGCTTACAATGAGCAGTTCTTC. Translated: CASSRLAGAYNEQFF.